The 17 T cell receptor beta chains reported below all come from one sample, sequenced in a study of PD-1 blockade in classical Hodgkin lymphoma. Each of the patients experienced relapse following autologous stem cell transplantation, and their brentuximab vedotin exposure differed. Using immunoSEQ multiplex PCR, the repertoire was profiled, and TCRdb retains in-frame clones only, with some absent. The data hold under 110,000 clones, with 75% to 90% observed a single time. Specimen: peripheral blood mononuclear cells (PBMCs), collected before the second cycle of nivolumab. The receptors were gathered from a human donor with classical Hodgkin lymphoma.

V gene TRBV29-1 combines with J gene TRBJ2-1, with D maybe TRBD2 (5 bases). V lost 6 bases and J 5 bases, leaving 17 bases between the germline ends. Germline-derived CDR1 and CDR2 are SQVTM and ANQGSEA. CDR3 size: 14 residues. CDR3 nucleotides: TGCAGCGTGGCGGGCACAAAGACGAACAATGAGCAGTTCTTC. Translated: CSVAGTKTNNEQFF.

This clone was seen just once. The V and J genes are TRBV9 and TRBJ2-5, with 7 bases aligning to TRBD2. Germline V lookup: CDR1 SGDLS, CDR2 YYNGEE. V lost 0 bases to trimming and J lost 2 bases; unmatched junction nucleotides: 7. The CDR3 contains 16 residues. The CDR3 DNA sequence: TGTGCCAGCAGCGTAGGGGTGGTCGGGGGGCAAGAGACCCAGTACTTC. Translation: CASSVGVVGGQETQYF. Filled out from reference TRBV9 and TRBJ2-5, the complete variable domain reads DSGVTQTPKHLITATGQRVTLRCSPRSGDLSVYWYQQSLDQGLQFLIQYYNGEERAKGNILERFSAQQFPDLHSELNLSSLELGDSALYFCASSVGVVGGQETQYFGPGTRLLVL.

The table lists this clone with a count of one. This chain uses TRBV4-2 with TRBJ2-4, with D perhaps matching TRBD2 (5 bases). Trimming took off 1 base at V and 8 bases at J, with 12 bases between the two ends. The CDR3 is 14 residues long. Germline CDR1 and CDR2: LGHNA and YNFKEQ. CDR3 protein: CASSQVEGRDIQYF. The DNA of the CDR3 is TGTGCCAGCAGCCAAGTAGAGGGTAGAGACATTCAGTACTTC.

V usage is TRBV7-2 and J usage is TRBJ1-1; 7 nucleotides align to TRBD1. CDR3 length equals 15 residues. The V segment lost 1 base and the J segment 5 bases; nucleotides outside the gene matches: 7. The germline CDR1 and CDR2 sequences are SGHTA and FQGNSA. CDR3 in amino acids: CASSLGGAGGTEAFF. The CDR3 DNA reads TGTGCCAGCAGCTTAGGCGGGGCAGGGGGGACTGAAGCTTTCTTT.

This clone was seen a single time. This same CDR3 is encoded by further DNA sequences in the sample. The V call is TRBV10-1, the J call TRBJ2-6; D call uncertain. Germline loops: CDR1 WNHNN, CDR2 SYGVQD (reference sequence). V was clipped by 4 bases and J by 5 bases, with 9 bases between them. The CDR3 is 14 residues long. CDR3 loop: CASSAQSRANVLTF. CDR3 nucleotide sequence: TGCGCCAGCAGTGCACAAAGTCGGGCCAACGTCCTGACTTTC.

The chain employs TRBV4-3 and TRBJ1-3, with D uncertain. V was cut by 0 bases and J by 3 bases, with 9 bases left in between. The CDR3 length is 15 residues. The germline gives CDR1 LGHNA, CDR2 YSLEER. The CDR3 protein is CASSQDRLDGNTIYF. In DNA form, the CDR3 reads TGCGCCAGCAGCCAAGACAGGTTAGATGGAAACACCATATATTTT.

The chain employs TRBV4-3 and TRBJ2-3, with TRBD2 matching 10 bases. The trim removed 4 bases at V and 2 bases at J, leaving 9 bases unmatched. Germline lookup yields CDR1 LGHNA and CDR2 YSLEER. This CDR3 region has 17 residues. CDR3 DNA: TGCGCCAGCAGCCCACACCGTAGCGGGGGGTCCACAGATACGCAGTATTTT. This translates into CASSPHRSGGSTDTQYF.

V usage is TRBV5-1 and J usage is TRBJ1-1; 10 nucleotides match TRBD1. The germline V gene has CDR1 SGHRS and CDR2 YFSETQ. This CDR3 has 17 residues. Trimming at V came to 2 bases and at J to 1 base, leaving 8 bases not matched to a gene. Written as DNA, the CDR3 is TGCGCCAGCAGCTTTCCAGACAGGGGGCAGGGGAACACTGAAGCTTTCTTT. Amino acids: CASSFPDRGQGNTEAFF.

This rearrangement joins TRBV29-1 to TRBJ1-6; D possibly corresponds to TRBD1 (5 bases). The CDR3 has 13 amino acids. Germline CDR1 reads SQVTM; CDR2 reads ANQGSEA. Deletions cut 4 bases from V and 9 bases from J, with 13 bases between. The CDR3 loop is CSVGGALGSPLHF. The CDR3 DNA follows: TGCAGCGTTGGTGGGGCCCTCGGTTCACCCCTCCACTTT. Together with reference TRBV29-1 and TRBJ1-6, the CDR3 gives the full variable domain: SAVISQKPSRDICQRGTSLTIQCQVDSQVTMMFWYRQQPGQSLTLIATANQGSEATYESGFVIDKFPISRPNLTFSTLTVSNMSPEDSSIYLCSVGGALGSPLHFGNGTRLTVT.

The genes are TRBV4-3 and TRBJ2-3; 10 bases are shared with TRBD2. Germline CDR1 and CDR2: LGHNA and YSLEER. After removal of 1 base from V and 4 bases from J, the junction contained 5 bases not matched to a gene. The CDR3 is made up of 16 amino acids. The CDR3 here is CASSQGSGGASDTQYF. The CDR3 DNA is TGCGCCAGCAGCCAAGGAAGCGGGGGGGCTTCAGATACGCAGTATTTT.

This clone has a single count. The V gene is TRBV27, the J gene TRBJ2-3; 12 bases fit TRBD2. The length of the CDR3 is 19 residues. The V gene's germline CDR1 is MNHEY and CDR2 SMNVEV (reference sequence). With 2 bases clipped from V and 0 bases from J, the junction kept 9 bases outside the gene matches. The CDR3 DNA reads TGTGCCAGCAGTTTAACAACGACTAGCGGGGGCTCTAGCACAGATACGCAGTATTTT. Translation gives CASSLTTTSGGSSTDTQYF.

The V call is TRBV21-1, the J call TRBJ1-4. TRBV21-1 counts as a pseudogene. The CDR3 sequence is 19 residues long. DNA of the CDR3: TGTGCCAGCAGCAAAGGAGGAGGGACGGACTCGCAGTATAATGAAAAACTGTTTTTT. It translates to CASSKGGGTDSQYNEKLFF.

V usage is TRBV10-3 and J usage is TRBJ2-7; perhaps TRBD1 as D (5 bases). The CDR3 has 12 amino acids. From germline, CDR1 is ENHRY and CDR2 SYGVKD. Trimming cost V 10 bases and J 3 bases, with 13 bases left between them. For the CDR3, the DNA is TGTGCCACACAAGGAAGGGGCTACGAGCAGTACTTC. It translates to CATQGRGYEQYF.

V and J are TRBV5-1 and TRBJ1-2, with TRBD1 identical over 11 bases. This CDR3 spans 14 amino acids. The V segment lost 2 bases and the J segment 4 bases; nucleotides outside the gene matches: 1. Germline CDR1 reads SGHRS; CDR2 reads YFSETQ. CDR3 in amino acids: CASSLGTGGYGYTF. DNA of the CDR3: TGCGCCAGCAGCTTAGGGACAGGGGGCTATGGCTACACCTTC.

This sequence joins TRBV19 and TRBJ1-2, with D maybe TRBD1 (6 bases). The CDR3 contains 19 residues. Between the trimmed V and J ends, which lost 3 bases and 4 bases, there was a span of 27 bases. From germline, CDR1 is LNHDA and CDR2 SQIVND (reference sequence). The CDR3 region has the DNA TGTGCCAGTAGTATCTCGCTTTGGGGGCGTGGAGGAGACCGCTATGGCTACACCTTC. Translated: CASSISLWGRGGDRYGYTF.

The chain employs TRBV11-2 and TRBJ2-7, with D possibly being TRBD1 (6 bases). This CDR3 region has 16 residues. Germline-derived CDR1 and CDR2 are SGHAT and FQNNGV. Trimming removed 2 bases from V and 0 bases from J, with 14 bases in between. The CDR3, as DNA: TGTGCCAGCAGCTTAACCAGGGCGACAGGCTCCTACGAGCAGTACTTC. Translating it yields CASSLTRATGSYEQYF.

The chain has TRBV5-5 and TRBJ2-7; D is unresolved. Trimming removed 4 bases at V and 6 bases at J, with 11 bases between. The CDR3 consists of 12 residues. CDR1 and CDR2 from the germline V gene are SGHKS and YYEKEE (reference sequence). The DNA for the CDR3 is TGTGCCAGCAGCCTCGTTTTAGGCGAGCAGTACTTC. Translating gives CASSLVLGEQYF. The complete variable domain, with remaining parts taken from reference TRBV5-5 and TRBJ2-7, reads DAGVTQSPTHLIKTRGQQVTLRCSPISGHKSVSWYQQVLGQGPQFIFQYYEKEERGRGNFPDRFSARQFPNYSSELNVNALLLGDSALYLCASSLVLGEQYFGPGTRLTVT.